The entry below describes one TCR beta chain. Its target antigen remains unknown. No base qualities exist here, and no much larger clone lies one base off it. The time point label on this specimen signifies: pre-sensitization, week 0. This specimen's treatment or condition label, interpreted: therapeutic diphenylcyclopropenone sensitization with weekly scalp DPC. At every patch-test visit, the blood draw took place before the patch test was put on. Patients were considered eligible if aged 18 to 70, diagnosed with alopecia and deemed suitable for DPC therapy, and patients were excluded if pregnant. Total RNA was extracted from unfractionated whole blood collected in Tempus Blood RNA tubes. This sample was taken from a study of human T cells and chemical hapten exposure (TCRdb year 2021). About the investigation overall: For sensitization, 2% DPC in acetone was applied to an approximately 2 cm by approximately 2 cm area of upper inner arm skin. Patch testing on the upper back used Finn chambers containing 0.01% DPC, with scoring done after 6 days according to International Contact Dermatitis Research Group standards. The patient cohort, mostly female, included alopecia areata with under or over 50% scalp involvement, alopecia totalis and alopecia universalis. The libraries were sequenced as a pool, and the TCR yield per sample differed mostly because of small variations in library volumes within the pool. Patient blood was sampled pre-sensitization (week 0) and at 2, 6 and about 24 weeks after DPC sensitization. In alopecia patients, the study followed how the peripheral blood TCR repertoire changed in vivo over primary and secondary sensitization to diphenylcyclopropenone (DPC), a hapten. For TCR sequencing, blood came from 25 to 35 alopecia patients at anywhere from one to four time points (pre-sensitization, 2, 6 and 24 weeks). Weekly therapeutic DPC doses were additionally applied to the scalp of patients throughout the approximately 24-week study period. Study-level results and caveats: Compared with pre-sensitization or healthy control sets, expanded TCRs formed significantly more large CDR3 similarity clusters, which is consistent with antigen-driven responses. Patch test score was positively correlated with the number of PT1 expanded TCRs, with significance at thresholds 8, 16 and 32 but not at 4. Repeated subsampling changed both the strength of the expansion versus patch-test correlation and the threshold at which that correlation became significant. DPC sensitization did not change the number of TCRs with a frequency above 1 in 1000, and there was no evidence of changes in global repertoire structure. All patients had alopecia, a presumed autoimmune disease, so their immune response might differ from that of healthy individuals.

The method was RACE. TCRdb lists the instrument as NextSeq 500. Library preparation attached unique molecular identifiers to individual cDNA molecules for quantitative, reproducible TCR counting. Each blood RNA sample was used to sequence both TCR alpha and TCR beta chains. Per the authors' processing: Samples had a median of roughly 100,000 TCRs, with a range from 23,224 to 690,600. V, J and CDR3 annotation of the TCR reads was performed with the Decombinator software suite. Every sample was subsampled to the same number of TCRs (28,000) for the PS versus PT1 abundance plots. TCRs were defined as expanded if absent before sensitization and observed at least eight times at the 2-week time point. The public reads were reprocessed in TCRdb via fastp at Q25 and MiXCR, keeping in-frame beta chains. Every entry covers one CDR3 protein and lists the most common genes and DNA from its rows. The V and J calls follow TCRdb's processing rather than the paper's. The sample has approximately 180,000 distinct CDR3 sequences on record, more than 25% of them singletons. The leading ten clones occupy under 3% of the sample.

The CDR1 and CDR2 encoded by the germline V gene are SGHRS and YFSETQ. V is cut back by 2 bases and J by 8 bases, with 12 bases in the junction unmatched. Measured from the cysteine to the phenylalanine, the CDR3 is 15 residues long. The only DNA kept is the CDR3, 45 bases in frame from the first base. The receptor was isolated from a woman under 40 with alopecia areata. Some clones in this sample may be carry-over from other donors' samples. The V gene is TRBV5-1 and the J gene is TRBJ1-1; 7 central bases correspond to TRBD1. The material sequenced was whole blood, taken in connection with sensitization to the hapten diphenylcyclopropenone (DPC). In nucleotides, the sequence is TGCGCCAGCAGCTTAATGACCGTGTCAGGGGGAGAAGCTTTCTTT. The encoded protein is CASSLMTVSGGEAFF.